The sample holds many counts of the clone carrying this TCR beta chain. One entry per CDR3 protein results from TCRdb running MiXCR on the 5' RACE reads. This table holds 70,000 or so distinct CDR3 sequences, approximately 3.3% found once. V was shortened by 4 bases and J by 1 base, with 11 bases between the two germline ends. CDR3 length: 15 amino acids. The data were obtained in a study of neurological immune-mediated disorders. This TCR was recovered from a woman aged 45-60 years with multiple sclerosis. The sequencing input was PBMCs. The gene calls are TRBV12-3 or TRBV12-4 and TRBJ2-4, with D possibly being TRBD1 or TRBD2 (5 bases each). The CDR3 DNA is TGTGCCAGCAGTTCAGGTGGGACCGCCAAAAACATTCAGTACTTC. Translating it yields CASSSGGTAKNIQYF.